The clone carrying this T cell receptor (beta chain) was observed a handful of times. This specimen belongs to a study of cytomegalovirus exposure and HLA in healthy donors. This CDR3 contains 15 residues. J lost 5 bases, V lost 5 bases, and 9 bases had no gene match. CDR1 SQVTM and CDR2 ANQGSEA come from the germline V gene. Vbeta (60) and Jbeta (13) primers were used in the PCR. Using immunoSEQ multiplex PCR, the repertoire was profiled, and TCRdb retains in-frame clones only, with some absent. The data hold about 190,000 clones, with about four fifths observed a single time. This chain joins TRBV29-1 and TRBJ2-3; 11 bases match TRBD2. The TCR comes from a woman in her 30s in good health and CMV-seropositive. Specimen: PBMCs. CDR3: CSVLSIAGGQDTQYF. The DNA for the CDR3 is TGCAGCGTTCTTTCTATAGCGGGGGGGCAAGATACGCAGTATTTT.